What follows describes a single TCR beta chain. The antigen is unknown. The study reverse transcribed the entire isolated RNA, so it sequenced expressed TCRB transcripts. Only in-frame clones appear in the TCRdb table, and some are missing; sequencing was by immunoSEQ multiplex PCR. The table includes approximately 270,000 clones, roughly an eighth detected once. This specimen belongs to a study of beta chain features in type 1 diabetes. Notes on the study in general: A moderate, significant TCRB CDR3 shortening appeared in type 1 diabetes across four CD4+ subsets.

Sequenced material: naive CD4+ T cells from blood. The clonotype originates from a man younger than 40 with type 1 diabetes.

The CDR3 is CASSPGLSGSYNEQFF. The CDR3 region has the DNA TGCGCCAGCAGCCCGGGACTAAGCGGCTCCTACAATGAGCAGTTCTTC. V usage is TRBV5-1 and J usage is TRBJ2-1; 7 nucleotides match TRBD2. From germline, CDR1 is SGHRS and CDR2 YFSETQ. The junction had 7 bases not matched to a gene; V was cut back by 4 bases and J by 0 bases. This CDR3 spans 16 amino acids.